The rows below give T cell receptor beta chains drawn from one sample of a study of CD8 T cells in ankylosing spondylitis. Via MiXCR, TCRdb re-called the 5' RACE reads, giving one row per CDR3 protein. The repertoire includes fewer than 350,000 distinct CDR3 sequences, around a tenth of them detected once, and roughly 9.1% sits in the top ten. Input material: blood, either unsorted or a sorted T cell fraction (not recorded which). The receptor source for this set is a female donor with ankylosing spondylitis or in good health (not recorded which). The CDR3 runs from the conserved cysteine through the conserved F or W. A D gene is named only where the DNA matches it firmly. The size field is filled for only some rows; it gives once, few, many or a size class.

NA	many	TRBV5-1	TRBJ2-1	CASSLSGDSYNEQFF	TGCGCCAGCAGCTTGAGTGGGGACTCCTACAATGAGCAGTTCTTC
NA	many	TRBV5-1	TRBJ1-4	CASGTTTNEKLFF	TGCGCCAGCGGAACAACAACTAATGAAAAACTGTTTTTT
NA	NA	TRBV24-1	TRBJ2-5	CATSDPRDIKETQYF	TGTGCCACCAGTGATCCCCGGGACATTAAAGAGACCCAGTACTTC
NA	many	TRBV5-5	TRBJ2-2	CASSLKGSATGELFF	TGTGCCAGCAGCTTGAAGGGATCTGCCACCGGGGAGCTGTTTTTT
NA	many	TRBV10-2	TRBJ2-5	CASGGTLQETQYF	TGCGCCAGCGGAGGGACTCTCCAAGAGACCCAGTACTTC
TRBD2	many	TRBV12-3/TRBV12-4	TRBJ2-3	CASSPGPGGHLQYF	TGTGCCAGCAGTCCGGGACCGGGGGGGCATTTGCAGTATTTT
NA	few	TRBV20-1	TRBJ2-7	CSARAGTAGVVRYF	TGCAGTGCTAGGGCAGGAACCGCAGGGGTAGTTCGGTACTTC
NA	NA	TRBV6-1	TRBJ2-7	CASRRGRTTSTYEQYF	TGTGCCAGCAGACGGGGGCGGACGACCTCTACCTACGAGCAGTACTTC
NA	few	TRBV7-8	TRBJ2-1	CASSSPDRQSIYNEQFF	TGTGCCAGCAGCTCCCCAGATCGTCAGTCCATTTACAATGAGCAGTTCTTC
TRBD2	many	TRBV12-3/TRBV12-4	TRBJ2-1	CASSRGLADNEQFF	TGTGCCAGCAGTCGCGGACTAGCGGACAATGAGCAGTTCTTC
NA	few	TRBV5-6	TRBJ2-5	CASSAALGLETQYF	TGTGCCAGCAGCGCGGCATTGGGGCTCGAGACCCAGTACTTC
NA	NA	TRBV3-1	TRBJ2-3	CASSQAVGSTSSTDTQYF	TGTGCCAGCAGCCAAGCTGTTGGTTCCACCTCTAGCACAGATACGCAGTATTTT
NA	many	TRBV15	TRBJ2-7	CATSRGDGPYEQYF	TGTGCCACCAGCAGAGGGGACGGTCCCTACGAGCAGTACTTC
NA	many	TRBV15	TRBJ2-5	CATSRDYSGTQYF	TGTGCCACCAGCAGAGATTACTCCGGGACCCAGTACTTC
TRBD1	many	TRBV3-1	TRBJ2-3	CASSSRDSADTQYF	TGTGCCAGCAGCTCCCGGGACAGTGCAGATACGCAGTATTTT
NA	many	TRBV15	TRBJ2-5	CATERSPQETQYF	TGTGCCACTGAGCGGAGCCCCCAAGAGACCCAGTACTTC
NA	many	TRBV5-8	TRBJ2-7	CASSLVGGGIYEQYF	TGTGCCAGCAGCTTGGTAGGAGGCGGTATCTACGAGCAGTACTTC
TRBD1	many	TRBV5-1	TRBJ2-7	CASSLTGTGGYEQYF	TGCGCCAGCAGCCTAACCGGGACAGGGGGCTACGAGCAGTACTTC
NA	few	TRBV4-1	TRBJ2-1	CASSQQRLGRGSDNEQFF	TGCGCCAGCAGCCAACAACGCCTAGGAAGGGGGAGTGACAATGAGCAGTTCTTC
TRBD1	many	TRBV6-2/TRBV6-3	TRBJ2-1	CASTYQGQPHNEQFF	TGTGCCAGCACTTACCAGGGACAGCCTCACAATGAGCAGTTCTTC
TRBD2	many	TRBV7-8	TRBJ2-3	CASTPLGGGPDTQYF	TGTGCCAGCACCCCTCTCGGGGGGGGTCCAGATACGCAGTATTTT
TRBD2	many	TRBV20-1	TRBJ2-1	CSAHPAGTYNEQFF	TGCAGTGCCCACCCAGCGGGAACTTACAATGAGCAGTTCTTC
NA	NA	TRBV24-1	TRBJ2-7	CATSDLPNEAYEQYF	TGTGCCACCAGTGATTTGCCCAATGAGGCCTACGAGCAGTACTTC
NA	many	TRBV7-2	TRBJ1-1	CASSLTPWNTEAFF	TGTGCCAGCAGCTTAACTCCTTGGAACACTGAAGCTTTCTTT
TRBD2	many	TRBV12-3/TRBV12-4	TRBJ2-2	CASRVLAGVLMAGELFF	TGTGCCAGCAGAGTACTAGCGGGAGTCCTCATGGCCGGGGAGCTGTTTTTT
NA	many	TRBV29-1	TRBJ2-1	CSVEGVADYNEQFF	TGCAGCGTTGAGGGGGTTGCAGACTACAATGAGCAGTTCTTC
NA	few	TRBV5-5	TRBJ1-1	CASSFGLTTEAFF	TGTGCCAGCAGCTTTGGACTGACAACTGAAGCTTTCTTT
TRBD1	many	TRBV6-2/TRBV6-3	TRBJ2-1	CASSLPGTGGYEQFF	TGTGCCAGCAGCCTTCCCGGGACAGGTGGCTATGAGCAGTTCTTC
TRBD2	NA	TRBV6-1	TRBJ2-1	CASSKQGLAGDEQFF	TGTGCCAGCAGTAAACAGGGACTAGCGGGCGATGAGCAGTTCTTC
NA	few	TRBV7-9	TRBJ1-4	CASSLLQNGGVEKLFF	TGTGCCAGCAGCTTACTTCAGAATGGGGGGGTTGAAAAACTGTTTTTT
TRBD1	many	TRBV28	TRBJ2-7	CASSLPGQGTYEQYF	TGTGCCAGCAGTTTACCGGGACAGGGGACCTACGAGCAGTACTTC
TRBD2	many	TRBV5-1	TRBJ2-7	CASSSTSGAVYEQYF	TGCGCCAGCAGCTCGACTAGCGGGGCCGTCTACGAGCAGTACTTC
TRBD1	few	TRBV5-1	TRBJ1-5	CASSPRPMRTGTYQPQHF	TGCGCCAGCAGCCCGAGACCAATGCGGACAGGGACCTATCAGCCCCAGCATTTT
NA	many	TRBV20-1	TRBJ2-7	CSARDFRGASYEQYF	TGCAGTGCTAGAGATTTCAGGGGTGCCTCCTACGAGCAGTACTTC
NA	many	TRBV20-1	TRBJ2-1	CSATSYNEQFF	TGCAGTGCTACCAGCTACAATGAGCAGTTCTTC
NA	NA	TRBV9	TRBJ1-4	CASSARDSGVNEKLFF	TGTGCCAGCAGCGCTCGGGACTCCGGGGTAAATGAAAAACTGTTTTTT
TRBD1	many	TRBV12-3/TRBV12-4	TRBJ1-6	CASSNAGTGHNSPLHF	TGTGCCAGCAGCAACGCCGGGACAGGTCATAATTCACCCCTCCACTTT
TRBD1	NA	TRBV28	TRBJ1-2	CASSVVQGVNYGYTF	TGTGCCAGCAGTGTGGTACAGGGGGTGAACTATGGCTACACCTTC
NA	once	TRBV20-1	TRBJ2-7	CSASVQLSVQYF	TGTAGTGCTAGTGTACAGCTGAGCGTGCAGTACTTC
TRBD2	many	TRBV20-1	TRBJ2-3	CSAREGGVTDTQYF	TGCAGTGCTAGAGAGGGGGGGGTTACAGATACGCAGTATTTT
NA	many	TRBV7-2	TRBJ2-7	CASSFTIYYEQYF	TGTGCCAGCAGCTTCACTATTTACTACGAGCAGTACTTC
NA	many	TRBV12-3/TRBV12-4	TRBJ1-4	CASSLAPVNEKLFF	TGTGCCAGCAGTTTAGCGCCGGTTAATGAAAAACTGTTTTTT
NA	many	TRBV5-6	TRBJ2-7	CASSLLGPGMSYEQYF	TGTGCCAGCAGCTTGTTGGGGCCGGGTATGAGTTACGAGCAGTACTTC
NA	few	TRBV24-1	TRBJ1-3	CATSDRPSSSGNTIYF	TGTGCCACCAGTGACCGCCCGTCGTCCTCTGGAAACACCATATATTTT
NA	many	TRBV15	TRBJ1-5	CATSRDLGQPQHF	TGTGCCACCAGCAGAGATCTGGGTCAGCCCCAGCATTTT
TRBD2	many	TRBV7-7	TRBJ2-1	CASSSGLARSNEQFF	TGTGCTAGCAGCTCGGGACTAGCGAGGAGCAATGAGCAGTTCTTC
TRBD2	many	TRBV11-2	TRBJ2-1	CASSLAPSGAYNEQFF	TGTGCCAGCAGTCTAGCCCCTAGCGGCGCCTACAATGAGCAGTTCTTC
NA	NA	TRBV3-1	TRBJ2-1	CASSQVVDEQFF	TGTGCCAGCAGCCAAGTAGTGGATGAGCAGTTCTTC
NA	many	TRBV5-1	TRBJ1-1	CASSSQGSLMNTEAFF	TGCGCCAGCAGCTCTCAGGGTTCCCTAATGAACACTGAAGCTTTCTTT
TRBD1	NA	TRBV3-1	TRBJ1-6	CASSSGTGVGSPLHF	TGTGCCAGCAGCTCCGGGACAGGGGTAGGATCACCCCTCCACTTT